This T cell receptor (beta chain) derives from a study of CD8 T cells in ankylosing spondylitis. The germline gives CDR1 MNHNS, CDR2 SASEGT. The CDR3 is 15 residues long. Between the trimmed V and J ends, which lost 6 bases and 5 bases, there was a span of 17 bases. MiXCR was run by TCRdb on the 5' RACE reads, yielding one entry per CDR3 protein. The top ten hold just over 0.5% of the sample, which has 750,000 to 850,000 distinct CDR3 sequences, around 11% seen once. Only a few counts were recorded for this clonotype. The antigen remains unidentified. Study-level results: Roughly 8 highly homologous variants made up a TCR beta motif, and this motif appeared characteristic of ankylosing spondylitis blood.

The chain couples TRBV6-1 to TRBJ1-5; D possibly corresponds to TRBD1 (6 bases). This receptor was taken from a male donor with ankylosing spondylitis. Sequencing was performed on blood, either unsorted or a sorted T cell fraction (not recorded which). The CDR3 protein is CASRPTGGRYQPQHF. The CDR3 coding sequence is TGTGCCAGCAGGCCTACGGGGGGGCGTTATCAGCCCCAGCATTTT.